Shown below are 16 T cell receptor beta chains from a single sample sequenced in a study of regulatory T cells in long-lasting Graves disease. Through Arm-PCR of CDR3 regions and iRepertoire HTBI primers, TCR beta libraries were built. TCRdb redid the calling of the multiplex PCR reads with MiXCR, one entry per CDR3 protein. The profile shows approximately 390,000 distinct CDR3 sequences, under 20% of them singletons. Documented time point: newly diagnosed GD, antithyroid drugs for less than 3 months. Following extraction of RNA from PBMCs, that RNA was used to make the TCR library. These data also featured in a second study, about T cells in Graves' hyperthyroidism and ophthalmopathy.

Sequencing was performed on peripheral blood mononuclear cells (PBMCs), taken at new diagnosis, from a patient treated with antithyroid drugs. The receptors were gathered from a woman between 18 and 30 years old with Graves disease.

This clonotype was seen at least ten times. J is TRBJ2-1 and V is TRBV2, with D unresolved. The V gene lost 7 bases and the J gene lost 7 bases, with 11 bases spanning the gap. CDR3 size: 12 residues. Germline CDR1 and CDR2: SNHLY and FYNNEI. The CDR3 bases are TGTGCCAGCACCCCGCGGCAGAATGAGCAGTTCTTC. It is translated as CASTPRQNEQFF.

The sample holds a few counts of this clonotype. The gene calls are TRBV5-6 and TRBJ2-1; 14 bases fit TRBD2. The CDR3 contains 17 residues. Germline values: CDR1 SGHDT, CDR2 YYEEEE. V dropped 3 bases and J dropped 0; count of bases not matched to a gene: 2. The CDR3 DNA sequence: TGTGCCAGCAGCTATGGGACTAGCGGGAGCTCCTACAATGAGCAGTTCTTC. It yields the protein CASSYGTSGSSYNEQFF.

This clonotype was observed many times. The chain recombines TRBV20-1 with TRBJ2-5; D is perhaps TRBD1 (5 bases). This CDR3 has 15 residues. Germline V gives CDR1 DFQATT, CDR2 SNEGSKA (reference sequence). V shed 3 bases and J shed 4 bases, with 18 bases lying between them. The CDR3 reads CSASEFRGSGETQYF. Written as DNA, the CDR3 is TGCAGTGCTAGCGAATTTAGGGGCTCAGGAGAGACCCAGTACTTC.

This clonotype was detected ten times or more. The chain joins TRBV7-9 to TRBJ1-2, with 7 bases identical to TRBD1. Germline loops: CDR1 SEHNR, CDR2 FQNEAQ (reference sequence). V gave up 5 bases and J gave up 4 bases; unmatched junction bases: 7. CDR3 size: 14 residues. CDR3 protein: CASSAQAGGYGYTF. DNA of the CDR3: TGTGCCAGCAGCGCTCAGGCAGGGGGCTATGGCTACACCTTC.

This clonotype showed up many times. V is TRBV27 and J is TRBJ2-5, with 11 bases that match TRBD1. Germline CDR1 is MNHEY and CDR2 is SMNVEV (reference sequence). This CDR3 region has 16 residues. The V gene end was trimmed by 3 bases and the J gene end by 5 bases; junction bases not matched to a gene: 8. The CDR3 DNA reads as TGTGCCAGCAGTTTCCTTGGACAGGGGGCGTTTGAGACCCAGTACTTC. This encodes CASSFLGQGAFETQYF.

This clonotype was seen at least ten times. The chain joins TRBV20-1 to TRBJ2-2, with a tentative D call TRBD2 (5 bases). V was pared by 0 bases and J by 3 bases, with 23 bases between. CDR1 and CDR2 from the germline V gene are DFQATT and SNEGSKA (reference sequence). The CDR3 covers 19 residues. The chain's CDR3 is CSARDPLQRPYGDTGELFF. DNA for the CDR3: TGCAGTGCTAGAGATCCCCTCCAGCGGCCGTACGGAGACACCGGGGAGCTGTTTTTT.

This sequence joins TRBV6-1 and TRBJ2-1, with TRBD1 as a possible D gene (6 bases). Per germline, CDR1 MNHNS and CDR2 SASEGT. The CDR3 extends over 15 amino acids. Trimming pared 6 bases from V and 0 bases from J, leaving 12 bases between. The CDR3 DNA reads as TGTGCCAGCAGCCAAGGGGGATTCTCCTACAATGAGCAGTTCTTC. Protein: CASSQGGFSYNEQFF.

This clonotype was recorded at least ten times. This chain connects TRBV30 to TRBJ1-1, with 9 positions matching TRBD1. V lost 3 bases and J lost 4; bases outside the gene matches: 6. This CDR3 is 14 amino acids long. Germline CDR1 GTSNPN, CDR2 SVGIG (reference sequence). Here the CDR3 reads CAWSKQGAGTEAFF. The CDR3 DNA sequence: TGTGCCTGGAGCAAACAGGGGGCGGGCACTGAAGCTTTCTTT.

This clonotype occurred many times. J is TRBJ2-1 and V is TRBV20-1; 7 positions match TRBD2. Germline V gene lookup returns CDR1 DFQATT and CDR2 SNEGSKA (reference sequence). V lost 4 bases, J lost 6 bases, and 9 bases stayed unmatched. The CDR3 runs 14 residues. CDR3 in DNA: TGCAGTGCTACGACGGTGACTAGCACCAATGAGCAGTTCTTC. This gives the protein CSATTVTSTNEQFF.

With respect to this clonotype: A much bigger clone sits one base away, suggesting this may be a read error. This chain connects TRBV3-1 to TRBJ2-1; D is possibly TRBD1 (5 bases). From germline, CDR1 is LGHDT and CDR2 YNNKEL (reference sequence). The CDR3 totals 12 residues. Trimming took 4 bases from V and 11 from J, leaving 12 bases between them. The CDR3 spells CASSRGGPKQFF. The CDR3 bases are TGTGCCAGCAGCCGGGGCGGTCCTAAGCAGTTCTTC.

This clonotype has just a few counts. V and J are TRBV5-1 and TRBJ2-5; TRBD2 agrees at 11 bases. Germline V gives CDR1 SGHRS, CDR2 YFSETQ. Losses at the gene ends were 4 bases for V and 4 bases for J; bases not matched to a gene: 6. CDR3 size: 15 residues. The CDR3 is CASSVTSGDGETQYF. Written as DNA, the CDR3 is TGCGCCAGCAGCGTGACTAGCGGGGATGGAGAGACCCAGTACTTC. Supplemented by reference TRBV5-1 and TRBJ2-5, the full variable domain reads KAGVTQTPRYLIKTRGQQVTLSCSPISGHRSVSWYQQTPGQGLQFLFEYFSETQRNKGNFPGRFSGRQFSNSRSEMNVSTLELGDSALYLCASSVTSGDGETQYFGPGTRLLVL.

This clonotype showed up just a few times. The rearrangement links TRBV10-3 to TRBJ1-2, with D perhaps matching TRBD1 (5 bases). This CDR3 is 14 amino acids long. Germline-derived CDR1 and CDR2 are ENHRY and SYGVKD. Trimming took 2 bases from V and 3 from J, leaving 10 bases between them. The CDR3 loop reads CAISENGGDYGYTF. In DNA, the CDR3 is TGTGCCATCAGTGAGAATGGAGGGGACTATGGCTACACCTTC.

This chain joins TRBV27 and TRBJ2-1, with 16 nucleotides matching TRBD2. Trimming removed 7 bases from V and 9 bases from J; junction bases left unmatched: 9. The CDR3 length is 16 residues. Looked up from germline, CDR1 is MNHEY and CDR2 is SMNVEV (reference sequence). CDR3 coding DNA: TGTGCCAGCAACCTGGGACTAGCGGGAGGGGCTAGTGAGCAGTTCTTC. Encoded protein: CASNLGLAGGASEQFF.

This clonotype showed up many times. The CDR3 sequence: CASSESGNYGYTF. In DNA form, the CDR3 reads TGTGCCAGCAGTGAGTCGGGGAACTATGGCTACACCTTC. This chain joins TRBV6-1 and TRBJ1-2; D is unresolved. CDR1 MNHNS and CDR2 SASEGT come from the germline V gene. The V and J ends lost 3 bases and 2 bases respectively, with 7 bases between them. CDR3 length equals 13 residues.

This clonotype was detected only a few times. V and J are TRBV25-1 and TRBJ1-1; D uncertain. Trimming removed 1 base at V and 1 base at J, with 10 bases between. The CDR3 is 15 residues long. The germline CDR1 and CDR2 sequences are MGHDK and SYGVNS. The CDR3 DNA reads TGTGCCAGCAGTGAATGGGGAGTCAGGAACACTGAAGCTTTCTTT. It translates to CASSEWGVRNTEAFF. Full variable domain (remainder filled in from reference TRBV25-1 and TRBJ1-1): EADIYQTPRYLVIGTGKKITLECSQTMGHDKMYWYQQDPGMELHLIHYSYGVNSTEKGDLSSESTVSRIRTEHFPLTLESARPSHTSQYLCASSEWGVRNTEAFFGQGTRLTVV.

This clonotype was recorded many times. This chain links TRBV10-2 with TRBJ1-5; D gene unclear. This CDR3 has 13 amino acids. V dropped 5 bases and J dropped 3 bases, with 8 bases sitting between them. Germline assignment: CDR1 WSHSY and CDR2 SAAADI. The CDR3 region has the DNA TGCGCCAGCAGTCTAGACCTCAATCAGCCCCAGCATTTT. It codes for CASSLDLNQPQHF.